These 9 T cell receptor beta chains originate from one sample sequenced in a study of blood T cell repertoires in COVID-19. Profiling relied on immunoSEQ multiplex PCR, and the TCRdb table lists in-frame clones only, not all of them. The sample shows some 320,000 clones, approximately 85% of them seen only once. The sequencing sample was made of peripheral blood. These receptors came from a human donor in a cohort sampled during active COVID-19.

The chain employs TRBV4-1 and TRBJ1-2; TRBD1 matches at 9 bases. V lost 1 base, J lost 2 bases, and 8 bases stayed unmatched. Germline CDR1 MGHRA, CDR2 YSYEKL. This CDR3 has 17 amino acids. CDR3 bases: TGCGCCAGCAGCCAAGGGGTGGGAGACAGGGGGAACTATGGCTACACCTTC. Residues: CASSQGVGDRGNYGYTF.

The chain uses TRBV19 and TRBJ1-1, with a possible D match to TRBD1 (6 bases). The CDR3 is 17 residues long. Trimming shortened V by 4 bases and J by 3 bases, and 21 bases separated the two germline ends. Looked up from germline, CDR1 is LNHDA and CDR2 is SQIVND (reference sequence). CDR3 sequence reads: CASSTRGGQLGDTEAFF. In nucleotides, the CDR3 is TGTGCCAGTAGTACCCGGGGGGGACAACTAGGGGACACTGAAGCTTTCTTT. The full variable domain, its missing parts supplied by reference TRBV19 and TRBJ1-1, is DGGITQSPKYLFRKEGQNVTLSCEQNLNHDAMYWYRQDPGQGLRLIYYSQIVNDFQKGDIAEGYSVSREKKESFPLTVTSAQKNPTAFYLCASSTRGGQLGDTEAFFGQGTRLTVV.

This chain joins TRBV2 and TRBJ1-6; 7 bases map to TRBD1. Germline CDR1 SNHLY, CDR2 FYNNEI. CDR3 length: 14 residues. J was trimmed by 10 bases and V by 8 bases; bases with no gene match: 11. The DNA for the CDR3 is TGTGCCAGCGGGAAGGGGGCGCTTAGGTCACCCCTCCACTTT. Amino acids: CASGKGALRSPLHF.

The chain links TRBV5-4 to TRBJ1-1; weak D call: TRBD1 (6 bases). The CDR3 sequence is 14 residues long. Germline V gene data show CDR1 as SGHNT and CDR2 as YYREEE (reference sequence). The V end was cut by 4 bases, the J end by 1 base, with 11 bases between. The CDR3 is CASSVGRGNTEAFF. CDR3 in DNA: TGTGCCAGCAGCGTGGGCAGGGGGAACACTGAAGCTTTCTTT.

J is TRBJ1-5 and V is TRBV6-5, with 7 bases identical to TRBD1. CDR3 size: 15 residues. Germline CDR1 and CDR2: MNHEY and SVGAGI. With 6 bases clipped from V and 0 bases from J, the junction kept 5 bases outside the gene matches. CDR3 protein: CASRQTGNSNQPQHF. The CDR3 bases are TGTGCCAGCAGGCAGACAGGGAATAGCAATCAGCCCCAGCATTTT.

The chain is built from TRBV4-2 and TRBJ1-1, with 8 positions matching TRBD1. Germline loops: CDR1 LGHNA, CDR2 YNFKEQ. The J segment lost 1 base and the V segment lost 3 bases, leaving 7 bases of the junction unmatched. The CDR3 runs to 16 residues. The CDR3 spells CASSQESGQGNTEAFF. The CDR3 DNA sequence: TGTGCCAGCAGCCAGGAATCCGGACAGGGGAACACTGAAGCTTTCTTT.

The chain uses TRBV29-1 and TRBJ1-2; D possibly corresponds to TRBD1 (6 bases). V was shortened by 1 base and J by 1 base, with 10 bases between the two germline ends. The germline V gene encodes CDR1 SQVTM and CDR2 ANQGSEA. The CDR3 spans 14 residues. The CDR3 protein is CSVEGGQFNYGYTF. CDR3 bases: TGCAGCGTTGAAGGGGGACAATTTAACTATGGCTACACCTTC.

In this sample, this clone turned up a few times. The chain carries TRBV11-2 and TRBJ2-2, with TRBD1 identical over 7 bases. The length of the CDR3 is 14 residues. CDR1 SGHAT and CDR2 FQNNGV come from the germline V gene. The ends lost 6 bases at V and 4 bases at J; junction bases unmatched: 5. The CDR3 protein is CASSWGQSTGELFF. CDR3 in DNA: TGTGCCAGCAGTTGGGGACAGAGCACCGGGGAGCTGTTTTTT.

This clone has a single count. J is TRBJ2-1 and V is TRBV19, with D unclear. CDR1 and CDR2 (germline): LNHDA, SQIVND (reference sequence). The CDR3 runs 14 residues. V lost 7 bases and J 0 bases, leaving 10 bases between the germline ends. CDR3 in amino acids: CASTSDNSYNEQFF. The CDR3 DNA is TGTGCCAGTACCTCAGACAACTCCTACAATGAGCAGTTCTTC.